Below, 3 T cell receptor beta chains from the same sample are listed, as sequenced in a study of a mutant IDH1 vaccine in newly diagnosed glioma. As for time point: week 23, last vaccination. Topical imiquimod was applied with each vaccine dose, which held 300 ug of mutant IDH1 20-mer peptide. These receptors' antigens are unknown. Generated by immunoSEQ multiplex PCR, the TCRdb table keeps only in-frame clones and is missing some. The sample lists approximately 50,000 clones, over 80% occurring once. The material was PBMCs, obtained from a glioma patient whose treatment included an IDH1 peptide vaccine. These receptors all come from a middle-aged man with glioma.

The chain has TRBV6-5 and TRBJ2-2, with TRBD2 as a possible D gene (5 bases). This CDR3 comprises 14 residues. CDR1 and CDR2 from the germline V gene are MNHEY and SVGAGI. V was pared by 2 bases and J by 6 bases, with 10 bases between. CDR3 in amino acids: CASSYPTRPGELFF. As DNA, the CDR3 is TGTGCCAGCAGTTACCCCACTAGGCCCGGGGAGCTGTTTTTT.

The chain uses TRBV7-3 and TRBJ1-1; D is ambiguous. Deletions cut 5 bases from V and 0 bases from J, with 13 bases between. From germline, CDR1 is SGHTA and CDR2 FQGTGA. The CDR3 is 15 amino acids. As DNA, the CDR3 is TGTGCCAGCAGCCCATCGACCGTAATGAACACTGAAGCTTTCTTT. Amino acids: CASSPSTVMNTEAFF.

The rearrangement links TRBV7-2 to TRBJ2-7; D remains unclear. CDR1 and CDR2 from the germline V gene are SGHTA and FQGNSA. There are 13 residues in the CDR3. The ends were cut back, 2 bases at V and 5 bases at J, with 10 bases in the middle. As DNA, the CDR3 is TGTGCCAGCAGCTTAAGGTACGGCGACGAGCAGTACTTC. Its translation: CASSLRYGDEQYF.